This TCR beta chain emerged from a study of neurological immune-mediated disorders. Germline loops: CDR1 SGHTA, CDR2 FQGNSA. The CDR3 spans 14 residues. The germline V and J ends were trimmed by 7 bases and 4 bases, with 14 bases remaining between them. This clonotype was picked up many times. TCRdb itself ran the 5' RACE reads through MiXCR, one entry per CDR3 protein. The sample holds just under 60,000 distinct CDR3 sequences, 2% to 3% seen once. V usage is TRBV7-2 and J usage is TRBJ2-1; no reliable D call. Sequenced input: PBMCs. This clonotype was sampled from a man aged 45-65 years with multiple sclerosis. CDR3 nucleotides: TGTGCCAGCACCCCGGTGGGCGGATACAATGAGCAGTTCTTC. This sequence encodes CASTPVGGYNEQFF.